This passage covers 32 T cell receptor beta chains from one sample sequenced in a study of CD8 T cells in Susac syndrome. RNA was extracted with the RNeasy kit, and a quantity of about 0.5 to 1 ug was reverse transcribed using random hexamers. From the immunoSEQ multiplex PCR reads, TCRdb called clonotypes with MiXCR, one entry per CDR3 protein. The sample holds about 300,000 distinct CDR3 sequences; 75% to 90% are singletons and the top ten take approximately 0.18%. The material sequenced was CD8+ T cells from PBMCs. Receptor source: a human donor with multiple sclerosis.

The chain recombines TRBV15 with TRBJ2-5; D may be TRBD1 (5 bases). The CDR3 runs to 13 residues. Germline V gene lookup returns CDR1 LNHNV and CDR2 YYDKDF (reference sequence). Trimming left V 7 bases short and J 4 bases short, with 13 bases between. The CDR3 nucleotides read TGTGCCACCAAAGTGGGGCCGTCAGAGACCCAGTACTTC. It encodes CATKVGPSETQYF.

The V and J genes are TRBV20-1 and TRBJ2-5, with 15 bases identical to TRBD2. The germline CDR1 and CDR2 sequences are DFQATT and SNEGSKA (reference sequence). This CDR3 is 20 amino acids long. The trim removed 0 bases at V and 11 bases at J, leaving 22 bases unmatched. The CDR3 coding sequence is TGCAGTGCTAGAGATACCCGGACTAGCGGGAGGGCGCTCCCATTTGGGACTCAGTACTTC. Translated: CSARDTRTSGRALPFGTQYF.

This clonotype was observed a few times. This sequence joins TRBV7-2 and TRBJ2-7; TRBD1 aligns across 7 bases. CDR3 length: 17 amino acids. Germline V lookup: CDR1 SGHTA, CDR2 FQGNSA. Trimming removed 4 bases from V and 0 bases from J; junction bases left unmatched: 12. For the CDR3, the DNA is TGTGCCAGCAGCTCGCGAGACAGGGTCCGTAGCTCCTACGAGCAGTACTTC. Its protein product is CASSSRDRVRSSYEQYF.

The rearrangement uses TRBV27 and TRBJ2-7, with D possibly matching TRBD2 (7 bases). CDR1 and CDR2 from the germline V gene are MNHEY and SMNVEV (reference sequence). V shed 3 bases and J shed 4 bases, with 13 bases lying between them. The CDR3 is made up of 14 amino acids. CDR3: CASSFAGAEYEQYF. CDR3 sequence (DNA): TGTGCCAGCAGTTTCGCGGGGGCTGAGTACGAGCAGTACTTC.

This CDR3 is CSAREGPAGVYEQYF. The CDR3 DNA is TGCAGTGCTAGAGAAGGCCCAGCGGGGGTCTACGAGCAGTACTTC. V usage is TRBV20-1 and J usage is TRBJ2-7; 8 positions agree with TRBD2. Germline CDR1 is DFQATT and CDR2 is SNEGSKA (reference sequence). This CDR3 contains 15 residues. V shed 0 bases and J 3 bases; nucleotides not matched to a gene: 7.

This clonotype was recorded once. The chain uses TRBV12-3 or TRBV12-4 and TRBJ2-7; 7 bases line up with TRBD2. The CDR3 extends over 15 amino acids. The V gene end was trimmed by 1 base and the J gene end by 2 bases; junction bases not matched to a gene: 5. The CDR3, as DNA: TGTGCCAGCAGTTTAGTTAACGGGGGGACCTACGAGCAGTACTTC. This encodes CASSLVNGGTYEQYF.

This CDR3 is CASSPISVQETQYF. The CDR3 DNA reads TGTGCCAGCAGTCCCATCAGTGTCCAAGAGACCCAGTACTTC. The chain joins TRBV28 to TRBJ2-5, with unresolved D. The CDR3 runs 14 residues. Germline values: CDR1 MDHEN, CDR2 SYDVKM. V shed 5 bases and J shed 1 base, with 11 bases lying between them. Full variable domain (remainder filled in from reference TRBV28 and TRBJ2-5): DVKVTQSSRYLVKRTGEKVFLECVQDMDHENMFWYRQDPGLGLRLIYFSYDVKMKEKGDIPEGYSVSREKKERFSLILESASTNQTSMYLCASSPISVQETQYFGPGTRLLVL.

The chain joins TRBV25-1 to TRBJ1-1, with 7 positions matching TRBD1. Germline V gene sequence: CDR1 MGHDK, CDR2 SYGVNS. The CDR3 consists of 14 residues. Unmatched junction bases numbered 4, after V lost 3 bases and J lost 3 bases. This CDR3 reads CASSDQGGYTEAFF. DNA of the CDR3: TGTGCCAGCAGTGATCAGGGGGGATACACTGAAGCTTTCTTT.

V is TRBV20-1 and J is TRBJ1-5, with 10 bases identical to TRBD1. The CDR3 spans 18 residues. J lost 0 bases, V lost 3 bases, and 11 bases had no gene match. CDR1 and CDR2 from the germline V gene are DFQATT and SNEGSKA (reference sequence). The CDR3 here is CSASPTGTGDYSNQPQHF. Written as DNA, the CDR3 is TGCAGTGCTAGCCCTACCGGGACAGGGGACTATAGCAATCAGCCCCAGCATTTT.

The gene calls are TRBV6-2 or TRBV6-3 and TRBJ2-1; D is possibly TRBD1 or TRBD2 (5 bases each). V lost 1 base to trimming and J lost 6 bases, with 22 bases between them. CDR1 and CDR2 (germline): MNHEY, SVGEGT. CDR3 length: 18 residues. CDR3 sequence (DNA): TGTGCCAGCAGTTACTACCCCAAAGGGACCCTCCCGCTCAATGAGCAGTTCTTC. This gives the protein CASSYYPKGTLPLNEQFF.

The J gene is TRBJ1-5, the V gene TRBV21-1. TRBV21-1 is recorded as a pseudogene. This CDR3 is built from 15 residues. The CDR3 reads CASSKVKGLNQPQHF. CDR3 nucleotide sequence: TGTGCCAGCAGCAAAGTTAAGGGACTCAATCAGCCCCAGCATTTT.

The chain employs TRBV4-1 and TRBJ2-1; D perhaps matches TRBD2 (6 bases). V gave up 4 bases and J gave up 7 bases, with 20 bases separating them. The CDR3 is 16 amino acids. CDR1 is MGHRA, CDR2 YSYEKL, per germline. The CDR3 reads CASSRERGLLGNEQFF. DNA of the CDR3: TGCGCCAGCAGCCGCGAAAGGGGACTCCTGGGTAATGAGCAGTTCTTC.

J is TRBJ2-3 and V is TRBV12-3 or TRBV12-4; 7 nucleotides align to TRBD2. The V segment lost 5 bases and the J segment 0 bases; nucleotides outside the gene matches: 5. The CDR3 sequence is 15 residues long. The chain's CDR3 is CASSPVGLSTDTQYF. In DNA form, the CDR3 reads TGTGCCAGCAGTCCAGTGGGACTAAGCACAGATACGCAGTATTTT.

Comments on this clonotype: A read error may produce the germline difference seen at one junction end. V gene TRBV7-7 combines with J gene TRBJ2-2, with D perhaps given as TRBD1 or TRBD2 (5 bases each). The CDR3 is 16 amino acids. Germline CDR1 SSHAT, CDR2 FNYEAQ (reference sequence). The CDR3 spells CASSPSVGTDTGELFF. The CDR3 DNA reads TGTGCTAGCAGCCCCTCGGTGGGGACGGACACCGGGGAGCTGTTTTTT.

V and J are TRBV20-1 and TRBJ2-3, with TRBD1 matching 9 bases. Germline CDR1 is DFQATT and CDR2 is SNEGSKA (reference sequence). V was pared by 6 bases and J by 10 bases, with 2 bases of the junction left unmatched. This CDR3 is 10 amino acids long. The CDR3 protein is CSARTGAQYF. The CDR3 nucleotides read TGCAGTGCCCGGACAGGGGCGCAGTATTTT.

V is TRBV30 and J is TRBJ1-5; TRBD1 aligns across 9 bases. CDR1 GTSNPN and CDR2 SVGIG come from the germline V gene (reference sequence). With V trimmed by 4 bases and J by 3 bases, 4 bases remained unmatched. This CDR3 comprises 14 residues. The CDR3 loop reads CAWNEQGANQPQHF. The CDR3 region has the DNA TGTGCCTGGAACGAACAGGGGGCCAATCAGCCCCAGCATTTT.

The rearrangement links TRBV6-2 or TRBV6-3 to TRBJ2-3; 7 bases fit TRBD2. This CDR3 contains 16 residues. J was trimmed by 0 bases and V by 6 bases; bases with no gene match: 9. The germline CDR1 and CDR2 sequences are MNHEY and SVGEGT. CDR3: CASSQLGGGSTDTQYF. As DNA, the CDR3 is TGTGCCAGCAGCCAGCTGGGCGGGGGAAGCACAGATACGCAGTATTTT.

The chain recombines TRBV20-1 with TRBJ1-2; D remains ambiguous. This CDR3 spans 14 amino acids. Per germline, CDR1 DFQATT and CDR2 SNEGSKA (reference sequence). V dropped 0 bases and J dropped 0 bases, with 8 bases sitting between them. CDR3: CSARDDQANYGYTF. The CDR3 nucleotides read TGCAGTGCTAGAGATGATCAGGCTAACTATGGCTACACCTTC.

The chain uses TRBV29-1 and TRBJ1-2; D possibly corresponds to TRBD1 (5 bases). This CDR3 has 13 residues. V was shortened by 0 bases and J by 3 bases, with 8 bases between the two germline ends. Per germline, CDR1 SQVTM and CDR2 ANQGSEA. The CDR3 reads CSVEDRQYYGYTF. The CDR3 bases are TGCAGCGTTGAAGATCGACAGTACTATGGCTACACCTTC.

The CDR3 DNA is TGTGCCAGCAGTGAGGACAGGGAGCGGCCCGTGCTTGAAGCTTTCTTT. Translating it yields CASSEDRERPVLEAFF. The V gene is TRBV25-1, the J gene TRBJ1-1; 8 bases line up with TRBD1. This CDR3 has 16 amino acids. CDR1 and CDR2 from the germline V gene are MGHDK and SYGVNS. With 3 bases clipped from V and 7 bases from J, the junction kept 13 bases outside the gene matches.

The gene calls are TRBV29-1 and TRBJ2-1; a possible D gene is TRBD1 (6 bases). This CDR3 contains 13 residues. Trimming cost V 6 bases and J 5 bases, with 14 bases left between them. CDR1 and CDR2 (germline): SQVTM, ANQGSEA. The CDR3 DNA is TGCAGCGTATTTTCAGGACAGCACAATGAGCAGTTCTTC. It yields the protein CSVFSGQHNEQFF.

This chain joins TRBV30 and TRBJ1-2; D gene unclear. From germline, CDR1 is GTSNPN and CDR2 SVGIG (reference sequence). Trimming removed 7 bases from V and 8 bases from J, with 5 bases in between. The CDR3 length is 8 residues. CDR3 in DNA: TGTGCCTTCGGGGGCTACACCTTC. Protein product: CAFGGYTF.

The chain uses TRBV10-3 and TRBJ1-1; possible D gene TRBD1, 5 bases. V lost 6 bases, J lost 1 base, and 18 bases lay in between. Germline values: CDR1 ENHRY, CDR2 SYGVKD. This CDR3 has 16 residues. As DNA, the CDR3 is TGTGCCATCAGAGGGGCGCGAGGAAAGAGGAACACTGAAGCTTTCTTT. This gives the protein CAIRGARGKRNTEAFF.

The chain carries TRBV6-1 and TRBJ2-3, with D possibly being TRBD1 (7 bases). This CDR3 region has 15 residues. Germline V gene data show CDR1 as MNHNS and CDR2 as SASEGT. V lost 2 bases and J lost 3, with 12 bases in between. CDR3 region: CASSEQGGGTDTQYF. CDR3 in DNA: TGTGCCAGCAGTGAACAGGGGGGTGGGACAGATACGCAGTATTTT.

The chain joins TRBV29-1 to TRBJ2-1; D is possibly TRBD1 (5 bases). Germline lookup yields CDR1 SQVTM and CDR2 ANQGSEA. With 5 bases removed from V and 3 bases from J, the gap between germline ends came to 17 bases. The CDR3 is 15 residues long. In nucleotides, the CDR3 is TGCAGCGTTACCAAGACAGTTTTCGGCTACAATGAGCAGTTCTTC. It translates to CSVTKTVFGYNEQFF.

The chain carries TRBV24-1 and TRBJ2-7; D may be TRBD2 (6 bases). The V gene lost 5 bases and the J gene lost 3 bases, with 16 bases spanning the gap. Germline values: CDR1 KGHDR, CDR2 SFDVKD. The CDR3 sequence is 15 residues long. The CDR3 loop is CATSAHSGPHYEQYF. CDR3 bases: TGTGCCACCAGTGCCCACAGCGGGCCCCACTACGAGCAGTACTTC.

The CDR3 nucleotides read TGTGCCAGCAGCCCGGACGGAACTCTTAACTATGGCTACACCTTC. It encodes CASSPDGTLNYGYTF. V usage is TRBV7-9 and J usage is TRBJ1-2, with D hard to call. Germline lookup yields CDR1 SEHNR and CDR2 FQNEAQ (reference sequence). V shed 5 bases and J shed 1 base, with 14 bases lying between them. CDR3 length: 15 residues.

This chain connects TRBV10-3 to TRBJ2-3; D is uncertain. Trimming removed 4 bases from V and 4 bases from J, with 24 bases in between. CDR1 and CDR2 from the germline V gene are ENHRY and SYGVKD. This CDR3 has 18 residues. CDR3: CAISGPPARPATPDTQYF. In DNA, the CDR3 is TGTGCCATCAGTGGCCCCCCCGCCAGACCCGCTACTCCAGATACGCAGTATTTT.

The gene calls are TRBV19 and TRBJ1-5; TRBD1 is a possible D gene (5 bases). The CDR3 sequence is 15 residues long. Germline V gene lookup returns CDR1 LNHDA and CDR2 SQIVND (reference sequence). The V end lost 1 base, the J end lost 7 bases, and 14 bases lay between the germline ends. The CDR3 here is CASSIVPGAEQPQHF. CDR3 DNA: TGTGCCAGTAGTATAGTACCCGGGGCAGAACAGCCCCAGCATTTT.

This chain uses TRBV7-9 with TRBJ1-5; 7 nucleotides agree with TRBD1. Germline CDR1 SEHNR, CDR2 FQNEAQ (reference sequence). The CDR3 length is 12 residues. Trimming cost V 5 bases and J 11 bases; bases outside gene matches: 6. CDR3 residues: CASSPDRESQHF. The CDR3 DNA sequence: TGTGCCAGCAGCCCTGACAGGGAGTCCCAGCATTTT. Variable domain in full (rest from reference TRBV7-9 and TRBJ1-5): DTGVSQNPRHKITKRGQNVTFRCDPISEHNRLYWYRQTLGQGPEFLTYFQNEAQLEKSRLLSDRFSAERPKGSFSTLEIQRTEQGDSAMYLCASSPDRESQHFGDGTRLSIL.

The chain joins TRBV3-1 to TRBJ2-5; D not resolved. Deletions cut 1 base from V and 1 base from J, with 25 bases between. Germline CDR1 reads LGHDT; CDR2 reads YNNKEL (reference sequence). The CDR3 consists of 20 residues. CDR3 nucleotide sequence: TGTGCCAGCAGCCAAGCTCCCGGCCGGGCGGCCCTCTGGGGCCAAGAGACCCAGTACTTC. This encodes CASSQAPGRAALWGQETQYF.

This clonotype was seen a single time. This rearrangement joins TRBV5-4 to TRBJ2-7; 9 bases match TRBD2. There are 15 residues in the CDR3. Unmatched junction bases numbered 7, after V lost 2 bases and J lost 4 bases. Germline V CDR1 and CDR2: SGHNT, YYREEE (reference sequence). As DNA, the CDR3 is TGTGCCAGCAGCTTCCCGCGGGAGGGCCGGTACGAGCAGTACTTC. Its protein is CASSFPREGRYEQYF.